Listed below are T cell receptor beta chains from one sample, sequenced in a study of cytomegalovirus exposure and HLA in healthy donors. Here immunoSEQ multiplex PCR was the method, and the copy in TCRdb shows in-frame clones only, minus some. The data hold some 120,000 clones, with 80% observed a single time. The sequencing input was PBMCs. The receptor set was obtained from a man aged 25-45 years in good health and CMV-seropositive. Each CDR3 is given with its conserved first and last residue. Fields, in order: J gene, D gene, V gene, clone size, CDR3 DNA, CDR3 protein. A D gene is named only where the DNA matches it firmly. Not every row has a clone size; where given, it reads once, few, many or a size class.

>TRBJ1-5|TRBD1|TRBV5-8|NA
TGTGCCAGCAGTATCCCGGGGACAGGGTATCAGCCCCAGCATTTT
CASSIPGTGYQPQHF
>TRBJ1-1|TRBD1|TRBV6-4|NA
TGTGCCAGCAGTGACCAAGACAGGGGGGGGACTGAAGCTTTCTTT
CASSDQDRGGTEAFF
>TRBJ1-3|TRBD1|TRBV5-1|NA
TGCGCCAGCAGCTTGACCGGGACAGGGTCGACAGGGGTCGGGAAAACACCGGTATATTTT
CASSLTGTGSTGVGKTPVYF
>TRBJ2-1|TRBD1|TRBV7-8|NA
TGTGCCAGCAGCCTATGGGACAGGGAAGGGGAGCAGTTCTTC
CASSLWDREGEQFF
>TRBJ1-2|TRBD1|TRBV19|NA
TGTGCCAGTACCCTATATTCGACAGGGGACCATGGCTACACCTTC
CASTLYSTGDHGYTF
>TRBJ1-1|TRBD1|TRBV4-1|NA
TGCGCCAGCAGCCACGCAGACAGGGCGAGCACTGAAGCTTTCTTT
CASSHADRASTEAFF
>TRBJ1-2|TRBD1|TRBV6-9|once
TGTGCCAGCAGTTATAAAGGGTGGGACAGGGAAAATGGCTACACCTTC
CASSYKGWDRENGYTF
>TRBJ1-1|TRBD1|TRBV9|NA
TGTGCCAGCAGCGTGGGACAGGGAGTAAACTTGAACACTGAAGCTTTCTTT
CASSVGQGVNLNTEAFF
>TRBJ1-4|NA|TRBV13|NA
TGTGCCAGCAGCTTATACGGGGGTGAACTGTTTTTT
CASSLYGGELFF
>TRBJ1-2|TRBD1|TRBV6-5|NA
TGTGCCAGCAGGTCCACCGGGACAGGGGGAGGCGGCTACACCTTC
CASRSTGTGGGGYTF
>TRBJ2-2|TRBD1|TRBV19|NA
TGTGCCAGTAGTCCTTACAGGGGGCGCGTCACCGGGGAGCTGTTTTTT
CASSPYRGRVTGELFF
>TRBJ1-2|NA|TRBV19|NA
TGTGCCAGTAGTACACAAACAGAGTACTATGGCTACACCTTC
CASSTQTEYYGYTF
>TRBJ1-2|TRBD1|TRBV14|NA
TGTGCCAGCAGCCAAGTCGCAGGGGGCGACTATGGCTACACCTTC
CASSQVAGGDYGYTF
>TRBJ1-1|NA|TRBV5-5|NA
TGTGCCAGCAGCTTGAAGGGGATGGGCACTGAAGCTTTCTTT
CASSLKGMGTEAFF
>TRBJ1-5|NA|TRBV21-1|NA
TGTGCCAGCAGCCCGGGGAATTGGGGTCAGCCCCAGCATTTT
CASSPGNWGQPQHF
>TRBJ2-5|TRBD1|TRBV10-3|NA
TGTGCCATCAGTGAGTCCACCGGACAGGGAGCTCAAGAGACCCAGTACTTC
CAISESTGQGAQETQYF
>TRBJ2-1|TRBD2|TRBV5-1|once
TGCGCCAGCAGCCACGGGACTAGCGGGGGGGGGAACTCCTACAATGAGCAGTTCTTC
CASSHGTSGGGNSYNEQFF
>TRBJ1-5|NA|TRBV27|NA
TGTGCCAGCAGCAGGACCGGGGGCAATCAGCCCCAGCATTTT
CASSRTGGNQPQHF
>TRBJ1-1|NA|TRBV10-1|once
TGCGCCAGCAGTGAGCGGGGTTCCAACACTGAAGCTTTCTTT
CASSERGSNTEAFF
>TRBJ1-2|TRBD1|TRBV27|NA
TGTGCCAGCAGTTTAGGGTCCGGGACAGGGTTTGGGGCTGGCTACACCTTC
CASSLGSGTGFGAGYTF
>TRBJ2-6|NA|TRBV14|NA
TGTGCCAGCAGCCAAGGGTCAGGCCGTAGAAGCTGGGCCAACGTCCTGACTTTC
CASSQGSGRRSWANVLTF
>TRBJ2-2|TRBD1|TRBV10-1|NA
TGCGCCACCCAGGGACAGGCCGGGGAGCTGTTTTTT
CATQGQAGELFF
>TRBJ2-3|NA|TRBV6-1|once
TGTGCCAGCAGTGAACTGTGGGGGGTTGGCTCAGATACGCAGTATTTT
CASSELWGVGSDTQYF
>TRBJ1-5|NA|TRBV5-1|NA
TGCGCCAGCAGCTTGAATCTCGATCAGCCCCAGCATTTT
CASSLNLDQPQHF
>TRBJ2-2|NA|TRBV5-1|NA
TGCGCCAGCAGCTCAGACGGGGGCACCGGGGAGCTGTTTTTT
CASSSDGGTGELFF
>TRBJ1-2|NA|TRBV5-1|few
TGCGCCAGCAGCTCACCACTCAGGGACTATGGCTACACCTTC
CASSSPLRDYGYTF
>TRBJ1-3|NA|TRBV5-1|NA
TGCGCCAGCAGCTTAACAGGGTCCAGCTCTGGAAACACCATATATTTT
CASSLTGSSSGNTIYF
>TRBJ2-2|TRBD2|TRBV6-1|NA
TGTGCCAGCAGGGCTGGGAGGGTGGACACCGGGGAGCTGTTTTTT
CASRAGRVDTGELFF
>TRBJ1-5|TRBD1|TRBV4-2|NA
TGTGCCAGCAGCCCCCGTAGGGGGCGAGATCAGCCCCAGCATTTT
CASSPRRGRDQPQHF
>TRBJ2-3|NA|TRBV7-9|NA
TGTGCCAGCAGCTTGTACCGATGGGGAGCTAGCACAGATACGCAGTATTTT
CASSLYRWGASTDTQYF
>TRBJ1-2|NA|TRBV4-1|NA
TGCGCCAGCAGCCATCCACAGGGAAACTATGGCTACACCTTC
CASSHPQGNYGYTF
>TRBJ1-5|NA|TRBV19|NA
TGTGCCAGTAGTATTCGGGTTGGCAATCAGCCCCAGCATTTT
CASSIRVGNQPQHF
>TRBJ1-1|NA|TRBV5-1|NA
TGCGCCAGCAGCTTGGCCCGTTTGCGGGATTGGCGGTTT
CASSLARLRDWRF
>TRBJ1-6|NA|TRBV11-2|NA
TGTGCCAGCAGCTTTTCGGGGGATAATTCACCCCTCCACTTT
CASSFSGDNSPLHF
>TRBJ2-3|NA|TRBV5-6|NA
TGTGCCAGCAGCCTCGACAGTTTGGGGTCGCAGTATTTT
CASSLDSLGSQYF
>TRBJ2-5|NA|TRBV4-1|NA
TGCGCCAGCAGCCAAGCCCAAAGGGGGTTCCAAGAGACCCAGTACTTC
CASSQAQRGFQETQYF
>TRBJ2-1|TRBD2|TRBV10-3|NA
TGTGCCATCAGAACTAGCGGGGGGGACAATGAGCAGTTCTTC
CAIRTSGGDNEQFF